This is a list of T cell receptor beta chains from one sample in a study of neurological immune-mediated disorders. One entry per CDR3 protein results from TCRdb running MiXCR on the 5' RACE reads. Of around 69,000 distinct CDR3 sequences listed, 4.5% are singletons. What was sequenced was PBMCs. These TCRs come from a man aged 30 to 39 with multiple sclerosis. The CDR3 runs from the conserved cysteine through the conserved F or W. D genes are given only for firm matches. Rows may omit the clone size; those that give it use once, few, many or a size class.

v_call: TRBV7-9
j_call: TRBJ1-1
d_call: TRBD1
clone_size: many
cdr3_aa: CASSWTDGQGEAFF
cdr3_nt: TGTGCCAGCAGCTGGACCGACGGACAGGGTGAAGCTTTCTTT

v_call: TRBV27
j_call: TRBJ2-5
d_call: TRBD1
clone_size: many
cdr3_aa: CASRTGGAETQYF
cdr3_nt: TGTGCCAGCAGGACAGGGGGCGCAGAGACCCAGTACTTC

v_call: TRBV25-1
j_call: TRBJ2-5
d_call: NA
clone_size: NA
cdr3_aa: CASSGGVGGRETQYF
cdr3_nt: TGTGCCAGCAGTGGCGGGGTGGGGGGAAGAGAGACCCAGTACTTC

v_call: TRBV10-3
j_call: TRBJ2-2
d_call: TRBD2
clone_size: many
cdr3_aa: CAISESAGAGELFF
cdr3_nt: TGTGCCATCAGTGAGTCAGCGGGGGCCGGGGAGCTGTTTTTT

v_call: TRBV5-1
j_call: TRBJ2-3
d_call: TRBD2
clone_size: few
cdr3_aa: CASSFERGYGTDTQYF
cdr3_nt: TGCGCCAGCAGCTTTGAGCGGGGGTACGGCACAGATACGCAGTATTTT

v_call: TRBV3-1
j_call: TRBJ2-2
d_call: NA
clone_size: few
cdr3_aa: CASSQGHNGNGNTGELFF
cdr3_nt: TGTGCCAGCAGCCAAGGTCATAATGGGAACGGGAACACCGGGGAGCTGTTTTTT

v_call: TRBV4-2
j_call: TRBJ1-2
d_call: TRBD1
clone_size: many
cdr3_aa: CASSQERGPGGYGYTF
cdr3_nt: TGTGCCAGCAGCCAAGAGAGGGGGCCCGGCGGCTATGGCTACACCTTC

v_call: TRBV2
j_call: TRBJ1-6
d_call: NA
clone_size: many
cdr3_aa: CASISNGNSPLHF
cdr3_nt: TGTGCCAGTATTTCTAACGGGAATTCACCCCTCCACTTT

v_call: TRBV12-3/TRBV12-4
j_call: TRBJ2-7
d_call: NA
clone_size: many
cdr3_aa: CASRSDGGEQYF
cdr3_nt: TGTGCCAGCAGGTCCGACGGGGGCGAGCAGTACTTC

v_call: TRBV2
j_call: TRBJ1-1
d_call: TRBD1
clone_size: many
cdr3_aa: CASSEFGQDTEAFF
cdr3_nt: TGTGCCAGCAGTGAATTTGGACAGGACACTGAAGCTTTCTTT

v_call: TRBV7-9
j_call: TRBJ1-4
d_call: TRBD1
clone_size: many
cdr3_aa: CASSPGQGDEKLFF
cdr3_nt: TGTGCCAGCAGCCCCGGACAGGGAGATGAAAAACTGTTTTTT

v_call: TRBV5-1
j_call: TRBJ2-3
d_call: TRBD2
clone_size: many
cdr3_aa: CASTPGLAGGTDTQYF
cdr3_nt: TGCGCCAGCACCCCGGGACTAGCGGGGGGAACAGATACGCAGTATTTT

v_call: TRBV29-1
j_call: TRBJ2-5
d_call: NA
clone_size: many
cdr3_aa: CSVDRGRFQETQYF
cdr3_nt: TGCAGCGTTGATCGAGGGCGGTTCCAAGAGACCCAGTACTTC

v_call: TRBV6-5
j_call: TRBJ1-2
d_call: NA
clone_size: many
cdr3_aa: CASSQTGLAYGYTF
cdr3_nt: TGTGCCAGCAGCCAGACAGGTCTCGCCTATGGCTACACCTTC

v_call: TRBV7-8
j_call: TRBJ1-1
d_call: NA
clone_size: many
cdr3_aa: CASRMSFGNTEAFF
cdr3_nt: TGTGCCAGCAGAATGTCCTTTGGAAACACTGAAGCTTTCTTT

v_call: TRBV7-9
j_call: TRBJ2-2
d_call: NA
clone_size: many
cdr3_aa: CASSKLGAGELFF
cdr3_nt: TGTGCCAGCAGCAAACTCGGGGCCGGGGAGCTGTTTTTT

v_call: TRBV20-1
j_call: TRBJ1-4
d_call: NA
clone_size: many
cdr3_aa: CSASLNPKLFF
cdr3_nt: TGCAGTGCTAGTTTGAATCCGAAACTGTTTTTT

v_call: TRBV12-3/TRBV12-4
j_call: TRBJ2-5
d_call: TRBD1
clone_size: few
cdr3_aa: CASSLRTGGETQYF
cdr3_nt: TGTGCCAGCAGTTTAAGGACAGGTGGCGAGACCCAGTACTTC

v_call: TRBV6-6
j_call: TRBJ1-1
d_call: NA
clone_size: NA
cdr3_aa: CASSPHELNTEAFF
cdr3_nt: TGTGCCAGCAGCCCCCATGAGTTGAACACTGAAGCTTTCTTT

v_call: TRBV7-2
j_call: TRBJ1-5
d_call: NA
clone_size: many
cdr3_aa: CASSTGYSNQPQHF
cdr3_nt: TGTGCCAGCAGCACAGGTTATAGCAATCAGCCCCAGCATTTT

v_call: TRBV10-1
j_call: TRBJ1-2
d_call: NA
clone_size: few
cdr3_aa: CASSESIDRPPTF
cdr3_nt: TGCGCCAGCAGTGAGTCGATTGACAGGCCCCCCACCTTC

v_call: TRBV5-1
j_call: TRBJ1-6
d_call: NA
clone_size: NA
cdr3_aa: CASRVEGSSYNSPLNF
cdr3_nt: TGCGCCAGCAGAGTAGAGGGGAGCTCCTATAATTCACCCCTCAACTTT

v_call: TRBV7-9
j_call: TRBJ2-3
d_call: TRBD2
clone_size: NA
cdr3_aa: CASSQFGGGRGATDTQYF
cdr3_nt: TGTGCCAGCAGCCAATTTGGGGGAGGGCGGGGAGCCACAGATACGCAGTATTTT

v_call: TRBV29-1
j_call: TRBJ2-1
d_call: TRBD1
clone_size: many
cdr3_aa: CSVEDRAGGGNEQFF
cdr3_nt: TGCAGCGTTGAAGATAGGGCAGGGGGCGGGAATGAGCAGTTCTTC

v_call: TRBV12-3/TRBV12-4
j_call: TRBJ2-7
d_call: TRBD2
clone_size: once
cdr3_aa: CASSSGGGAQEQYF
cdr3_nt: TGTGCCAGCAGTTCAGGCGGGGGGGCCCAAGAGCAGTACTTC

v_call: TRBV6-1
j_call: TRBJ1-1
d_call: NA
clone_size: NA
cdr3_aa: CASSLDAMNTEAFF
cdr3_nt: TGTGCCAGCAGTCTGGACGCAATGAACACTGAAGCTTTCTTT

v_call: TRBV10-2
j_call: TRBJ2-4
d_call: NA
clone_size: NA
cdr3_aa: CASSEPVNIQYF
cdr3_nt: TGCGCCAGCAGTGAGCCGGTAAACATTCAGTACTTC

v_call: TRBV9
j_call: TRBJ2-1
d_call: TRBD2
clone_size: many
cdr3_aa: CASSVAPGGYNEQFF
cdr3_nt: TGTGCCAGCAGCGTAGCTCCGGGGGGTTACAATGAGCAGTTCTTC

v_call: TRBV3-1
j_call: TRBJ2-7
d_call: NA
clone_size: NA
cdr3_aa: CASSRGASYEQYF
cdr3_nt: TGTGCCAGCAGCCGGGGGGCCTCCTACGAGCAGTACTTC

v_call: TRBV14
j_call: TRBJ1-1
d_call: NA
clone_size: many
cdr3_aa: CASSRGWTEAFF
cdr3_nt: TGTGCCAGCAGCCGCGGCTGGACTGAAGCTTTCTTT

v_call: TRBV29-1
j_call: TRBJ2-3
d_call: NA
clone_size: many
cdr3_aa: CSATVLDTQYF
cdr3_nt: TGCAGCGCTACAGTGCTGGATACGCAGTATTTT

v_call: TRBV12-3/TRBV12-4
j_call: TRBJ1-1
d_call: NA
clone_size: many
cdr3_aa: CASSPDLNTEAFF
cdr3_nt: TGTGCCAGCAGCCCTGATCTGAACACTGAAGCTTTCTTT

v_call: TRBV7-9
j_call: TRBJ1-2
d_call: NA
clone_size: many
cdr3_aa: CASSLPGAEASLANYGYTF
cdr3_nt: TGTGCCAGCAGCTTACCAGGGGCCGAGGCCTCCTTAGCTAACTATGGCTACACCTTC

v_call: TRBV3-1
j_call: TRBJ1-2
d_call: NA
clone_size: many
cdr3_aa: CASSQNYGYTF
cdr3_nt: TGTGCCAGCAGCCAAAACTATGGCTACACCTTC

v_call: TRBV14
j_call: TRBJ2-3
d_call: TRBD1
clone_size: many
cdr3_aa: CASSQDPRGTDTQYF
cdr3_nt: TGTGCCAGCAGCCAAGACCCCAGGGGGACAGATACGCAGTATTTT

v_call: TRBV20-1
j_call: TRBJ2-7
d_call: TRBD1
clone_size: many
cdr3_aa: CSASSTGGGDEQYF
cdr3_nt: TGCAGTGCTAGTAGTACAGGGGGCGGCGACGAGCAGTACTTC

v_call: TRBV6-5
j_call: TRBJ1-3
d_call: NA
clone_size: many
cdr3_aa: CASSPSGLLSGNTIYF
cdr3_nt: TGTGCCAGCAGCCCCTCGGGGCTACTCTCTGGAAACACCATATATTTT